The entry below gives a single T cell receptor (beta chain) sequence along with its context. It lacks a known antigen. Base qualities are missing; no much larger clone stands one base away. TCRbeta CDR3 regions were amplified from genomic DNA by means of the immunoSEQ Assay, a bias-controlled multiplex PCR. Per the original workflow: Nucleated cell counts per sample were estimated from amplification of reference gene primers within the assay. To quantify the absolute abundance of each unique TCRbeta CDR3 rearrangement, sequence reads were collapsed and filtered. For each sample, productive Simpson clonality was calculated as the square root of Simpson's diversity index across productive rearrangements. Here the immuneACCESS table is served through TCRdb, limited to in-frame sequences with V and J called. Missing clones are a known gap in these copies; in checked studies unresolved V genes cover under half, and the rest lacks a known reason. V, J and clone size reflect that table, while D and trimming were determined from the DNA. In this sample the table shows roughly 230,000 clones, about 90% of which occur a single time. The ten largest make up around 2.3% of the sample.

Trimming removed 1 base from V and 3 bases from J, leaving 13 bases between the germline ends. The germline V gene (reference sequence) yields LNHDA for CDR1 and SQIVND for CDR2. The CDR3, from cysteine to phenylalanine, totals 15 residues. Solely the CDR3 DNA is kept, with 45 bases framed from the first base. The data were taken from a study of blood T cell repertoires in COVID-19 (dated by TCRdb to about 2020). Regarding the complete study: Samples covering the acute and convalescent phases of COVID-19 were provided by collaborators in the United States, Italy and Spain. The prospective study material was composed of cDNA or gDNA derived from T cells, B-cell-depleted T cells, or PBMCs. Subjects who had been exposed to COVID-19, were actively infected with it, or had recovered from it provided the deeply sampled blood TCRbeta repertoires that made up the dataset. The repertoires were released in a freely available public database meant as a resource for research on the immune response to SARS-CoV-2. The samples were drawn from the first 160 participants of the ongoing ImmuneRACE study and from 1,254 subjects provided by 6 global collaborators. Sample metadata almost always included a de-identified subject ID, COVID-19 status, age in years and sex. Where available, HLA class I and class II types were obtained from metadata supplied by the sample provider rather than from assay-based typing. The paper as a whole reports these results and caveats: How much clinical and demographic metadata was included differed by source and by participant, and the metadata was provided uncurated.

At one collaborating source in Seattle, patients were enrolled during active infection and were followed longitudinally through the course of disease. Collaborating institutions collected whole blood in K2EDTA tubes following their own protocols. Collaborator samples were shipped for TCRbeta analysis as frozen whole blood, isolated PBMCs, or DNA extracted from either sample type. Recombination connected TRBV19 to TRBJ2-7; the D gene is possibly TRBD2, with 5 bases matching. Sequencing was done on a sample of peripheral blood. The TCR sequence derives from a woman aged 55-70 years with COVID-19, enrolled during active disease. The DNA is as follows: TGTGCCAGTAGTATAGTGCCGGGATCCTACTACGAGCAGTACTTC. Its translation reads: CASSIVPGSYYEQYF.